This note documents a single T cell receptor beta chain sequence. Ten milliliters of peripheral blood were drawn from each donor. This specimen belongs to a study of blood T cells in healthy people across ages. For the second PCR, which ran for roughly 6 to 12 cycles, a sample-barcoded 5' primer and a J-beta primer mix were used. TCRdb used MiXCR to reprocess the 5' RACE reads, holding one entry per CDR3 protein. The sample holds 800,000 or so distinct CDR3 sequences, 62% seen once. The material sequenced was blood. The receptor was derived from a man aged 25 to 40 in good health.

The DNA for the CDR3 is TGTGCCAGCAGTCCCCCTCAAGTCTACGAGCAGTACTTC. The encoded protein is CASSPPQVYEQYF. The chain combines TRBV28 with TRBJ2-7; unclear D gene. Germline lookup yields CDR1 MDHEN and CDR2 SYDVKM. V shed 5 bases and J shed 3 bases, with 11 bases lying between them. The CDR3 has 13 amino acids.